The 29 T cell receptor beta chains in this list originate from one sample, sequenced in a study of blood T cell repertoires in COVID-19. Sequenced by immunoSEQ multiplex PCR; TCRdb stores in-frame clones only, minus some. The table lists over 250,000 clones, approximately 85% of them singletons. The specimen was peripheral blood. The receptor source for this set is a human donor in a cohort sampled during active COVID-19.

This chain uses TRBV18 with TRBJ2-1; no firm D call. Trimming cost V 2 bases and J 12 bases, with 14 bases left between them. CDR1 and CDR2 (germline): KGHSH, LQKENI. The CDR3 is 13 residues long. The CDR3 loop is CASSPGESIRQFF. Written as DNA, the CDR3 is TGTGCCAGCTCACCAGGAGAATCTATCAGGCAGTTCTTC.

The chain links TRBV27 to TRBJ2-7; 7 nucleotides match TRBD2. Germline CDR1 is MNHEY and CDR2 is SMNVEV (reference sequence). The junction had 15 bases not matched to a gene; V was cut back by 6 bases and J by 7 bases. The CDR3 has 15 amino acids. The CDR3 loop reads CASRKSGTSSGEQYF. The DNA for the CDR3 is TGTGCCAGCAGAAAAAGCGGGACTTCCTCTGGGGAGCAGTACTTC.

The chain links TRBV6-6 to TRBJ2-7, with D perhaps TRBD1 (5 bases). Trimming pared 8 bases from V and 6 bases from J, leaving 8 bases between. The CDR3 extends over 10 amino acids. Looked up from germline, CDR1 is MNHNY and CDR2 is SVGAGI (reference sequence). Here the CDR3 reads CASQGVEQYF. Here the CDR3 DNA reads TGTGCCAGCCAAGGGGTCGAGCAGTACTTC.

The rearrangement joins TRBV5-1 to TRBJ2-3, with 7 positions matching TRBD2. V lost 0 bases and J lost 2; bases outside the gene matches: 12. The germline CDR1 and CDR2 sequences are SGHRS and YFSETQ. This CDR3 has 18 residues. DNA of the CDR3: TGCGCCAGCAGCTTGGCTGCTAGCGGTTGGGGTCTCACAGATACGCAGTATTTT. This encodes CASSLAASGWGLTDTQYF.

J is TRBJ1-6 and V is TRBV5-1, with 10 bases identical to TRBD1. Germline V gene sequence: CDR1 SGHRS, CDR2 YFSETQ. With V trimmed by 4 bases and J by 1 base, 5 bases remained unmatched. The length of the CDR3 is 17 residues. The CDR3 DNA reads TGCGCCAGCAGCACCCAGGGACAGGGGTCCTATAATTCACCCCTCCACTTT. It codes for CASSTQGQGSYNSPLHF.

J is TRBJ1-2 and V is TRBV6-2 or TRBV6-3; 8 bases match TRBD1. CDR3 length: 14 amino acids. Losses at the gene ends were 5 bases for V and 8 bases for J; bases not matched to a gene: 10. Germline CDR1 and CDR2: MNHEY and SVGEGT. CDR3 loop: CASSPTGTGWGYTF. The DNA for the CDR3 is TGTGCCAGCAGTCCCACCGGGACAGGATGGGGCTACACCTTC.

This chain links TRBV7-2 with TRBJ2-1; no reliable D call. Deletions cut 3 bases from V and 7 bases from J, with 4 bases between. The germline CDR1 and CDR2 sequences are SGHTA and FQGNSA. The CDR3 consists of 11 residues. CDR3 bases: TGTGCCAGCAGCTTGAGTAATGAGCAGTTCTTC. This gives the protein CASSLSNEQFF.

This chain uses TRBV2 with TRBJ1-5, with D unresolved. Per germline, CDR1 SNHLY and CDR2 FYNNEI. V lost 5 bases to trimming and J lost 0 bases, with 14 bases between them. The CDR3 consists of 16 residues. CDR3 loop: CASSTNRHSSNQPQHF. The CDR3, as DNA: TGTGCCAGCAGTACCAATCGACATTCTAGCAATCAGCCCCAGCATTTT.

The chain recombines TRBV29-1 with TRBJ2-2; TRBD2 matches 13 bases. V gave up 7 bases and J gave up 6 bases; unmatched junction bases: 5. The germline gives CDR1 SQVTM, CDR2 ANQGSEA. The CDR3 length is 14 residues. The CDR3 bases are TGCAGCGCAGCACTAGCGGGAGGGCCCGGGGAGCTGTTTTTT. Its protein product is CSAALAGGPGELFF.

CDR3 coding DNA: TGCGCCAGCAGCCAAGGGGGACAGACTTACAATGAGCAGTTCTTC. Its protein is CASSQGGQTYNEQFF. The chain employs TRBV4-1 and TRBJ2-1, with TRBD1 matching over 7 bases. Germline trimming cut 1 base from V and 4 bases from J; bases unmatched to any gene: 4. Germline V lookup: CDR1 MGHRA, CDR2 YSYEKL. CDR3 length: 15 residues.

The genes are TRBV5-1 and TRBJ2-1; TRBD2 aligns across 12 bases. CDR3 length equals 14 residues. CDR1 SGHRS and CDR2 YFSETQ come from the germline V gene. With V trimmed by 4 bases and J by 6 bases, 2 bases remained unmatched. CDR3 residues: CASSPSGRANEQFF. The CDR3 bases are TGCGCCAGCAGCCCTAGCGGGAGGGCCAATGAGCAGTTCTTC.

The gene calls are TRBV6-5 and TRBJ2-1; D is ambiguous. From germline, CDR1 is MNHEY and CDR2 SVGAGI. CDR3 length equals 14 residues. V dropped 6 bases and J dropped 0 bases, with 9 bases sitting between them. This chain's CDR3 is CASRSYRSYNEQFF. Here the CDR3 DNA reads TGTGCCAGCAGGAGTTACCGCTCCTACAATGAGCAGTTCTTC.

J is TRBJ2-5 and V is TRBV2, with 12 positions matching TRBD2. Trimming took 7 bases from V and 5 from J; bases not matched to a gene: 8. Germline assignment: CDR1 SNHLY and CDR2 FYNNEI. The CDR3 is 15 residues long. CDR3: CASKQTSGSMETQYF. The CDR3 coding sequence is TGTGCCAGCAAACAGACTAGCGGGAGTATGGAGACCCAGTACTTC.

The chain is built from TRBV27 and TRBJ2-2; D is unresolved. Germline-derived CDR1 and CDR2 are MNHEY and SMNVEV (reference sequence). This CDR3 is built from 14 residues. Trimming left V 6 bases short and J 1 base short, with 9 bases between. The CDR3 region has the DNA TGTGCCAGCAGACACATACAGAACACCGGGGAGCTGTTTTTT. This encodes CASRHIQNTGELFF.

V is TRBV30 and J is TRBJ2-1, with TRBD2 matching 13 bases. CDR1 and CDR2 from the germline V gene are GTSNPN and SVGIG (reference sequence). The junction had 6 bases not matched to a gene; V was cut back by 2 bases and J by 8 bases. This CDR3 spans 15 amino acids. The CDR3: CAWSLGLAGKDEQFF. For the CDR3, the DNA is TGTGCCTGGAGTTTGGGACTAGCGGGAAAAGATGAGCAGTTCTTC. Based on the CDR3 plus reference TRBV30 and TRBJ2-1, the full variable domain is SQTIHQWPATLVQPVGSPLSLECTVEGTSNPNLYWYRQAAGRGLQLLFYSVGIGQISSEVPQNLSASRPQDRQFILSSKKLLLSDSGFYLCAWSLGLAGKDEQFFGPGTRLTVL.

V usage is TRBV5-1 and J usage is TRBJ2-1, with TRBD1 identical over 7 bases. The CDR3 sequence is 12 residues long. The germline V gene has CDR1 SGHRS and CDR2 YFSETQ. Germline trimming cut 4 bases from V and 8 bases from J; bases unmatched to any gene: 3. The CDR3 loop reads CASSHDRDEQFF. The DNA for the CDR3 is TGCGCCAGCAGCCATGACAGGGATGAGCAGTTCTTC. Full variable domain (rest looked up from reference TRBV5-1 and TRBJ2-1): KAGVTQTPRYLIKTRGQQVTLSCSPISGHRSVSWYQQTPGQGLQFLFEYFSETQRNKGNFPGRFSGRQFSNSRSEMNVSTLELGDSALYLCASSHDRDEQFFGPGTRLTVL.

The chain employs TRBV10-1 and TRBJ2-1, with TRBD2 matching 15 bases. The trim removed 9 bases at V and 1 base at J, leaving 1 base unmatched. The CDR3 runs 15 residues. The V gene's germline CDR1 is WNHNN and CDR2 SYGVQD (reference sequence). CDR3: CARGLAGGSYNEQFF. Written as DNA, the CDR3 is TGCGCCAGGGGACTAGCGGGAGGTTCCTACAATGAGCAGTTCTTC.

This chain joins TRBV11-2 and TRBJ2-4; perhaps TRBD2 as D (7 bases). The CDR3 totals 15 residues. V was clipped by 5 bases and J by 6 bases, with 17 bases between them. Germline CDR1 reads SGHAT; CDR2 reads FQNNGV. CDR3 coding DNA: TGTGCCAGCAGCACCTACGAGGGAGGGGGAAACATTCAGTACTTC. Encoded protein: CASSTYEGGGNIQYF.

The chain has TRBV2 and TRBJ1-2; 7 bases match TRBD1. The CDR3 runs to 15 residues. The germline CDR1 and CDR2 sequences are SNHLY and FYNNEI. The trim removed 7 bases at V and 0 bases at J, leaving 8 bases unmatched. For the CDR3, the DNA is TGTGCCAGCAAGGGACAGCTGCTCCCTAACTATGGCTACACCTTC. Amino acids: CASKGQLLPNYGYTF.

The table lists this clone with a count of one. This rearrangement joins TRBV18 to TRBJ1-1; D remains unclear. CDR1 is KGHSH and CDR2 is LQKENI in the germline V gene. The CDR3 loop spans 13 amino acids. The V and J ends lost 2 bases and 10 bases respectively, with 14 bases between them. Here the CDR3 reads CASSPAVEGRAFF. CDR3 bases: TGTGCCAGCTCACCAGCCGTGGAGGGCAGAGCTTTCTTT.

The V and J genes are TRBV18 and TRBJ1-1; possibly TRBD1 for D (5 bases). The CDR3 is 15 amino acids. Germline loops: CDR1 KGHSH, CDR2 LQKENI. Trimming removed 2 bases at V and 7 bases at J, with 17 bases between. CDR3 residues: CASSPGTGRLGEAFF. CDR3 nucleotides: TGTGCCAGCTCACCAGGAACAGGCCGCTTGGGTGAAGCTTTCTTT.

The chain uses TRBV10-1 and TRBJ2-7; D may be TRBD2 (5 bases). CDR3 length: 14 amino acids. V was trimmed by 4 bases and J by 2 bases, leaving 12 bases between them. Germline V gives CDR1 WNHNN, CDR2 SYGVQD (reference sequence). Written as DNA, the CDR3 is TGCGCCAGCAGTGCGGGGTTTCCGCCCTACGAGCAGTACTTC. This gives the protein CASSAGFPPYEQYF.

The genes are TRBV18 and TRBJ2-5; no firm D call. Germline CDR1 is KGHSH and CDR2 is LQKENI. With 0 bases removed from V and 1 base from J, the gap between germline ends came to 6 bases. The CDR3 contains 14 residues. CDR3 DNA: TGTGCCAGCTCACCACCCCAGGTCCAAGAGACCCAGTACTTC. Residues: CASSPPQVQETQYF. Drawing the rest from reference TRBV18 and TRBJ2-5, the complete variable domain is NAGVMQNPRHLVRRRGQEARLRCSPMKGHSHVYWYRQLPEEGLKFMVYLQKENIIDESGMPKERFSAEFPKEGPSILRIQQVVRGDSAAYFCASSPPQVQETQYFGPGTRLLVL.

The genes are TRBV5-4 and TRBJ2-7; possibly TRBD1 for D (7 bases). The CDR3 consists of 16 residues. V gave up 3 bases and J gave up 4 bases, with 20 bases separating them. Germline CDR1 is SGHNT and CDR2 is YYREEE (reference sequence). DNA of the CDR3: TGTGCCAGCAGCTATGAACCCAGGGGGGCGCGGTACGAGCAGTACTTC. Protein: CASSYEPRGARYEQYF.

This chain uses TRBV19 with TRBJ2-2; D is unclear. CDR1 LNHDA and CDR2 SQIVND come from the germline V gene (reference sequence). V was shortened by 4 bases and J by 4 bases, with 10 bases between the two germline ends. The CDR3 is 14 residues long. CDR3 coding DNA: TGTGCCAGTAGTACAACAGTTTTCACCGGGGAGCTGTTTTTT. This sequence encodes CASSTTVFTGELFF.

The J gene is TRBJ2-7, the V gene TRBV5-1; 7 bases agree with TRBD1. The V segment lost 5 bases and the J segment 0 bases; nucleotides outside the gene matches: 5. The germline V gene encodes CDR1 SGHRS and CDR2 YFSETQ. CDR3 length: 14 residues. The CDR3 reads CASSEGGLSYEQYF. The DNA of the CDR3 is TGCGCCAGCAGTGAAGGGGGCCTCTCCTACGAGCAGTACTTC.

The J gene is TRBJ2-7, the V gene TRBV4-2; possibly TRBD2 for D (6 bases). This CDR3 is built from 15 residues. Trimming removed 1 base from V and 7 bases from J, with 17 bases in between. CDR1 is LGHNA, CDR2 YNFKEQ, per germline. The CDR3 DNA reads TGTGCCAGCAGCCAAGCGGGAGCCTCTGGGAGGGAGCAGTACTTC. Translated, it gives CASSQAGASGREQYF.

J is TRBJ2-5 and V is TRBV14, with TRBD2 matching 10 bases. Trimming at V came to 3 bases and at J to 4 bases, leaving 2 bases not matched to a gene. The CDR3 extends over 14 amino acids. Germline-derived CDR1 and CDR2 are SGHDN and FVKESK. The CDR3 nucleotides are TGTGCCAGCAGCCAGACTAGCGGGCGAGAGACCCAGTACTTC. It is translated as CASSQTSGRETQYF.

CDR3 in DNA: TGTGCCAGCAGCCTTAGGACTAGCGGCAATGAGCAGTTCTTC. This codes for CASSLRTSGNEQFF. The V and J genes are TRBV6-6 and TRBJ2-1, with 10 bases that match TRBD2. With V trimmed by 6 bases and J by 6 bases, 5 bases remained unmatched. Germline V gene sequence: CDR1 MNHNY, CDR2 SVGAGI (reference sequence). CDR3 length: 14 residues.